Ten or more counts support the clone carrying this T cell receptor beta chain. Its antigen remains unidentified. The sample comes from a study of beta chain features in type 1 diabetes. Points from the study as a whole: Patients with type 1 diabetes showed fewer VDJ junction insertions and more deletions.

The V gene's germline CDR1 is SEHNR and CDR2 FQNEAQ (reference sequence). Trimming cost V 5 bases and J 2 bases; bases outside gene matches: 3. The length of the CDR3 is 16 residues. Reverse transcription of all isolated RNA meant that expressed TCRB transcripts were sequenced. Only in-frame clones appear in the TCRdb table, and some are missing; sequencing was by immunoSEQ multiplex PCR. The sample has 300,000 to 350,000 clones, 14% seen once. The genes are TRBV7-9 and TRBJ2-2; 12 positions match TRBD2. The TCR was taken from a man aged 25-45 years in good health. Sequenced sample: central memory CD4+ T cells from blood. The CDR3 loop reads CASSRTSGINTGELFF. CDR3 coding DNA: TGTGCCAGCAGCCGGACTAGCGGGATTAACACCGGGGAGCTGTTTTTT.